These 8 T cell receptor beta chains were all obtained from the same sample, sequenced in a study of blood T cell repertoires in COVID-19. TCRdb's table, derived via immunoSEQ multiplex PCR, lists solely in-frame clones and lacks some. The top ten hold approximately 19% of the sample, which has 100,000 to 120,000 clones, around 74% seen once. Sequencing was carried out using peripheral blood. These receptors all come from a woman aged 65 to 85 with acute or convalescent COVID-19.

The CDR3 DNA reads as TGCGCCAGCAATGAGCTACAGGGTTCACCCCTCCACTTT. Its translation: CASNELQGSPLHF. The chain employs TRBV5-1 and TRBJ1-6; possible D gene TRBD1, 6 bases. This CDR3 has 13 amino acids. Germline CDR1 and CDR2: SGHRS and YFSETQ. V was cut by 6 bases and J by 9 bases, with 13 bases left in between.

The CDR3 DNA is TGTGCCACCAGTGATCCGGGACAGGCCAACTCTGGGGCCAACGTCCTGACTTTC. Its protein product is CATSDPGQANSGANVLTF. The rearrangement joins TRBV24-1 to TRBJ2-6; 8 positions agree with TRBD1. Germline V gives CDR1 KGHDR, CDR2 SFDVKD. With V trimmed by 3 bases and J by 0 bases, 6 bases remained unmatched. CDR3 size: 18 residues.

In this sample, this clone turned up once. This chain links TRBV6-6 with TRBJ1-2; D perhaps matches TRBD1 (5 bases). CDR1 is MNHNY, CDR2 SVGAGI, per germline (reference sequence). CDR3 length: 14 amino acids. V was shortened by 6 bases and J by 0 bases, with 11 bases between the two germline ends. The CDR3 DNA follows: TGTGCCAGCAGACTACAGGAACCTAACTATGGCTACACCTTC. Translated, it gives CASRLQEPNYGYTF.

The chain joins TRBV3-1 (or the pseudogene TRBV3-2) to TRBJ2-1; D not resolved. Between the trimmed V and J ends, which lost 5 bases and 4 bases, there was a span of 12 bases. Germline V gene lookup returns CDR1 LGHDT and CDR2 YNNKEL (reference sequence). The CDR3 contains 14 residues. As DNA, the CDR3 is TGTGCCAGCAGCTCGGAGCTACTATACAATGAGCAGTTCTTC. Translation: CASSSELLYNEQFF.

This chain joins TRBV30 and TRBJ2-7; 10 bases map to TRBD2. The CDR3 has 13 amino acids. Trimming at V came to 1 base and at J to 6 bases, leaving 3 bases not matched to a gene. Germline V gene data show CDR1 as GTSNPN and CDR2 as SVGIG (reference sequence). CDR3 in amino acids: CAWSGVAGGEQYF. CDR3 nucleotides: TGTGCCTGGAGTGGAGTAGCGGGGGGCGAGCAGTACTTC.

The rearrangement joins TRBV19 to TRBJ2-3; D possibly corresponds to TRBD1 (5 bases). The CDR3 loop spans 14 amino acids. Trimming shortened V by 5 bases and J by 4 bases, and 13 bases separated the two germline ends. Germline assignment: CDR1 LNHDA and CDR2 SQIVND (reference sequence). For the CDR3, the DNA is TGTGCCAGTAGTCCCCAGAAAGGGGCAGATACGCAGTATTTT. Translating it yields CASSPQKGADTQYF.

The chain combines TRBV15 with TRBJ2-5; 9 bases fit TRBD1. CDR1 and CDR2 (germline): LNHNV, YYDKDF (reference sequence). The CDR3 runs to 13 residues. The junction had 5 bases not matched to a gene; V was cut back by 5 bases and J by 7 bases. CDR3 in DNA: TGTGCCACCAGCGTGGACAGGGGCGGGACCCAGTACTTC. Protein sequence: CATSVDRGGTQYF.

The rearrangement links TRBV18 to TRBJ1-2; D unresolved. The CDR3 has 14 residues. Germline values: CDR1 KGHSH, CDR2 LQKENI. The V end lost 5 bases, the J end lost 4 bases, and 14 bases lay between the germline ends. CDR3 protein: CASSRSGDIYGYTF. Here the CDR3 DNA reads TGTGCCAGCTCAAGATCGGGAGATATCTATGGCTACACCTTC.